Listed below are T cell receptor beta chains from one sample, sequenced in a study of cytotoxic CD8 clonotypes in ibrutinib-treated CLL. Measured with immunoSEQ multiplex PCR; TCRdb has only the in-frame clones, and not every one. The sample lists fewer than 30,000 clones, roughly 69% seen once, with roughly 51% in the top ten. The sequenced sample was PBMCs, obtained at disease progression, from a patient treated with ibrutinib. The receptors were sampled from a human donor with chronic lymphocytic leukemia. Both conserved end residues are trimmed from each CDR3. A D gene is named only where the DNA matches it firmly. The size field is filled for only some rows; it gives once, few, many or a size class.

v_gene	d_gene	abundance	CDR3aa
TRBV4-2	TRBD1	NA	ASSQAVGQGSITYGYT
TRBV27	NA	NA	ASSPQRVEGANVLT
TRBV27	NA	NA	ASSLWGFGGYT
TRBV14	NA	few	ASSPEERPYEQY
TRBV9	NA	NA	ASSVDLVLKTQY
TRBV15	NA	once	ATSTYMGTEAF
TRBV20-1	NA	NA	SARGGHGYT
TRBV6-1	TRBD2	NA	ASQGTSGGSEQF
TRBV4-1	NA	NA	ASSQGQGEISVGGYT
TRBV10-3	TRBD2	NA	AITMGAGSADTQY
TRBV5-4	NA	NA	ASSLGAGLNTGELF
TRBV29-1	NA	NA	SASQGSYNEQF
TRBV16	NA	few	ASSQSGPSDGYT
TRBV4-2	TRBD1	NA	ASSRGQGARSDGYT
TRBV5-6	TRBD2	NA	ASSGLAGAGNEQF
TRBV7-9	NA	NA	ASSLAGSYGYT
TRBV7-8	NA	NA	ASSMWTASKNTEAF